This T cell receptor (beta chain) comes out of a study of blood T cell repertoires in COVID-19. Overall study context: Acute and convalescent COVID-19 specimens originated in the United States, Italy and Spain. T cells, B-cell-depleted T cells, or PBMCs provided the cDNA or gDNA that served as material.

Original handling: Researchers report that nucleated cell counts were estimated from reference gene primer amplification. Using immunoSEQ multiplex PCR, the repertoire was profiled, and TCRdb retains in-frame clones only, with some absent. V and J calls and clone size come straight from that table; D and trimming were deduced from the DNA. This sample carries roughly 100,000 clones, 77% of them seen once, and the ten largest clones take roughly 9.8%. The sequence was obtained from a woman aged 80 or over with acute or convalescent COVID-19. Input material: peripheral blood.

The CDR3 sequence: CAWGLTNYGYTF. CDR3 sequence (DNA): TGTGCTTGGGGCCTTACTAACTATGGCTACACCTTC. The J gene is TRBJ1-2, the V gene TRBV21-1; TRBD1, the table's D call, lacks a check against the DNA. TRBV21-1 represents a pseudogene. The CDR3 loop spans 12 amino acids.